This TCR beta chain derives from a study of tissue T cells after allogeneic stem cell transplantation. Study overall: Of the grafts for graft-versus-host disease patients, several were unmodified and three CD34-selected.

Method: immunoSEQ multiplex PCR; TCRdb's copy keeps in-frame clones and lacks some. The table includes 2,500 to 3,000 clones, less than 80% detected once. Adult allogeneic hematopoietic cell transplant recipients with steroid-refractory graft-versus-host disease were prospectively enrolled for research autopsy. CDR3 size: 15 residues. Germline loops: CDR1 MRHNA, CDR2 SNTAGT. The trim removed 5 bases at V and 3 bases at J, leaving 8 bases unmatched. The sequence derives from a male patient aged 60 or older with steroid-refractory graft-versus-host disease after an allogeneic stem cell transplant. These T cells may partly come from the graft donor. V usage is TRBV6-4 and J usage is TRBJ2-7, with 9 bases matching TRBD1. The sample consisted of duodenal tissue, taken at autopsy. CDR3 coding DNA: TGTGCCAGCAGTCCACAGGGGGCCCCTCTCTACGAGCAGTACTTC. This sequence encodes CASSPQGAPLYEQYF.